The next 11 T cell receptor beta chains were all read from a single sample in a study of T-cell memory formation after mild COVID-19. MiXCR, applied by TCRdb to the 5' RACE reads, yields one record per CDR3 protein. The table includes approximately 250,000 distinct CDR3 sequences, less than 20% detected once. Source material: PBMCs or a T cell subset sorted from them (not recorded which). The receptors come from an adult woman who had mild COVID-19 (a few samples of this study predate the infection). Cell type and time point are not known.

The rearrangement links TRBV2 to TRBJ2-6; D call uncertain. The germline V and J ends were trimmed by 3 bases and 0 bases, with 6 bases remaining between them. The CDR3 covers 15 residues. The V gene's germline CDR1 is SNHLY and CDR2 FYNNEI. The CDR3 loop reads CASSDRFSGANVLTF. CDR3 nucleotides: TGTGCCAGCAGTGATAGGTTCTCTGGGGCCAACGTCCTGACTTTC.

The rearrangement joins TRBV14 to TRBJ2-1; 9 bases map to TRBD2. CDR1 is SGHDN and CDR2 is FVKESK in the germline V gene. The CDR3 is 15 residues long. With 4 bases clipped from V and 7 bases from J, the junction kept 8 bases outside the gene matches. The chain's CDR3 is CASSPVSGSTNEQFF. For the CDR3, the DNA is TGTGCCAGCAGCCCGGTTAGCGGGAGTACGAATGAGCAGTTCTTC.

This clonotype has more than one count but fewer than ten. The gene calls are TRBV4-2 and TRBJ2-3; 8 nucleotides line up with TRBD2. Per germline, CDR1 LGHNA and CDR2 YNFKEQ. Losses at the gene ends were 0 bases for V and 4 bases for J; bases not matched to a gene: 3. This CDR3 contains 15 residues. CDR3 sequence: CASSQELTSADTQYF. DNA for the CDR3: TGTGCCAGCAGCCAAGAATTGACTAGCGCAGATACGCAGTATTTT.

The chain joins TRBV5-6 to TRBJ1-2, with TRBD1 matching 8 bases. The CDR3 totals 14 residues. V was clipped by 3 bases and J by 7 bases; unmatched bases: 8. CDR1 and CDR2 (germline): SGHDT, YYEEEE. The CDR3 bases are TGTGCCAGCAGCTCGGTGGACAGGGTTGGTGGCTACACCTTC. Its protein is CASSSVDRVGGYTF.

The genes are TRBV12-3 or TRBV12-4 and TRBJ2-1; TRBD2 agrees at 10 bases. With V trimmed by 7 bases and J by 8 bases, 8 bases remained unmatched. The CDR3 has 14 residues. The CDR3 is CASTRAGGQDEQFF. The CDR3 DNA follows: TGTGCCAGCACTAGAGCGGGGGGGCAAGATGAGCAGTTCTTC.

This clonotype occurred once. The rearrangement links TRBV14 to TRBJ2-7, with TRBD1 identical over 11 bases. The CDR3 is made up of 15 amino acids. Losses at the gene ends were 3 bases for V and 2 bases for J; bases not matched to a gene: 3. The germline CDR1 and CDR2 sequences are SGHDN and FVKESK. The CDR3 spells CASSQGQGVTYEQYF. CDR3 bases: TGTGCCAGCAGCCAGGGACAGGGGGTTACCTACGAGCAGTACTTC.

This clonotype was counted many times. The rearrangement uses TRBV11-2 and TRBJ2-7; 7 bases are shared with TRBD2. The length of the CDR3 is 15 residues. Per germline, CDR1 SGHAT and CDR2 FQNNGV. With V trimmed by 1 base and J by 0 bases, 3 bases remained unmatched. The CDR3 DNA reads TGTGCCAGCAGCTTAGTGACGGGGGGCTCCTACGAGCAGTACTTC. Amino acid sequence: CASSLVTGGSYEQYF.

This clonotype was counted only a few times. The chain employs TRBV12-3 or TRBV12-4 and TRBJ1-2; D is possibly TRBD1 (5 bases). The CDR3 runs to 15 residues. V was shortened by 6 bases and J by 7 bases, with 21 bases between the two germline ends. CDR3 coding DNA: TGTGCCAGCAGCCGAAGGACGGGACCGGCGGGTGGCTACACCTTC. It codes for CASSRRTGPAGGYTF.

The genes are TRBV30 and TRBJ1-3; D is undetermined. CDR1 GTSNPN and CDR2 SVGIG come from the germline V gene (reference sequence). Trimming stripped 6 bases from V and 2 bases from J, with 8 bases between. The CDR3 consists of 12 residues. The CDR3 loop reads CACRLPGNTIYF. CDR3 in DNA: TGTGCCTGCCGGCTCCCTGGAAACACCATATATTTT.

The V call is TRBV5-4, the J call TRBJ1-2; no definite D call. Deletions cut 0 bases from V and 14 bases from J, with 20 bases between. The CDR3 runs 14 residues. The germline V gene has CDR1 SGHNT and CDR2 YYREEE (reference sequence). DNA of the CDR3: TGTGCCAGCAGCTTGGCCCAGACCGCCACTGGAGGGACCTTC. This codes for CASSLAQTATGGTF.

This clonotype was detected only a few times. The CDR3 nucleotides are TGCGCCAGCAGCCCATACACGGGCCTGGGGGATACGCAGTATTTT. Translated, it gives CASSPYTGLGDTQYF. This rearrangement joins TRBV5-1 to TRBJ2-3; D remains ambiguous. Trimming took off 4 bases at V and 6 bases at J, with 18 bases between the two ends. CDR3 length: 15 amino acids. The germline V gene has CDR1 SGHRS and CDR2 YFSETQ.